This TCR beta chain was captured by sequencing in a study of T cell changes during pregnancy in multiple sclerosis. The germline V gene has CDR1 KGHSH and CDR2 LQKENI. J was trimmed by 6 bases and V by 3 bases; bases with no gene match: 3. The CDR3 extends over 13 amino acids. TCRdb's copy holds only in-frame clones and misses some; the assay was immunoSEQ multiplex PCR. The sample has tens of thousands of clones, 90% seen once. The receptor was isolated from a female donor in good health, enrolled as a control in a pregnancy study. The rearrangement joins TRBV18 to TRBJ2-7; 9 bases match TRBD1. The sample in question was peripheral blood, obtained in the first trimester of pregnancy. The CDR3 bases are TGTGCCAGCTCACCCGCGGACAGGGGCGAGCAGTACTTC. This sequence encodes CASSPADRGEQYF.